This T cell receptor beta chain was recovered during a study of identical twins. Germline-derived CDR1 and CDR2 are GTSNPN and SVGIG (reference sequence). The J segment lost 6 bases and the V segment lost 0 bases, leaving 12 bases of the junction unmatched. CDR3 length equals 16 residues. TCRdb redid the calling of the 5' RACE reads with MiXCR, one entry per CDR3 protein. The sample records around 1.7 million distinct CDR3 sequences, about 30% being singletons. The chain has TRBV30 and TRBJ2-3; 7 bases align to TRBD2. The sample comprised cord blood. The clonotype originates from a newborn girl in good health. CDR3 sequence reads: CAWSVGHGVGGDTQYF. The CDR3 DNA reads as TGTGCCTGGAGTGTAGGCCACGGGGTCGGGGGGGATACGCAGTATTTT.